The source of this TCR beta chain is a study of T cells in Graves' hyperthyroidism and ophthalmopathy. Study-level points and caveats: The model's output predicted ophthalmopathy at a median of 6.5 months prior to onset.

Not enrolled were patients with uncontrolled infection, other autoimmune disease, pregnancy or lactation. The authors took PBMCs from 10 ml fresh peripheral blood. Per the germline V gene, CDR1 is LGHNA and CDR2 is YNFKEQ. The CDR3 contains 16 residues. After removal of 4 bases from V and 3 bases from J, the junction contained 6 bases not matched to a gene. TCR beta CDR3 regions were amplified from RNA transcripts. An initial round of RT-PCR targeting the TCR CDR3 relied on the HTBI primer set. In TCRdb, the multiplex PCR reads were re-called with MiXCR into one record per CDR3 protein. The sample consists of 300,000 to 400,000 distinct CDR3 sequences, about 20% of them appearing once. This clonotype was observed many times. Its specificity is unknown.

This chain connects TRBV4-2 to TRBJ2-1, with 10 bases identical to TRBD2. Material for sequencing was blood. The sequence was collected from a woman aged 45 to 65 with Graves' hyperthyroidism. CDR3 sequence: CASSLHSSGSYNEQFF. The DNA for the CDR3 is TGTGCCAGCAGCCTACATTCTAGCGGGAGCTACAATGAGCAGTTCTTC.